The 15 T cell receptor beta chains presented below share a single source sample, sequenced in a study of siplizumab effects on memory and regulatory T cells. Sequencing used immunoSEQ multiplex PCR; TCRdb keeps in-frame clones, though not all of them. The sample shows about 110,000 clones, under 95% of them seen only once. The sequencing sample was made of Tregs sorted from blood. All receptors derive from a human donor in good health.

The genes are TRBV5-1 and TRBJ1-2; the match to TRBD1 covers 9 bases. Germline V lookup: CDR1 SGHRS, CDR2 YFSETQ. After removal of 5 bases from V and 8 bases from J, the junction contained 7 bases not matched to a gene. The CDR3 sequence is 13 residues long. The CDR3 region is CASSTGQGYGYTF. For the CDR3, the DNA is TGCGCCAGCAGTACGGGACAGGGATACGGCTACACCTTC.

The J gene is TRBJ1-5, the V gene TRBV29-1; TRBD1 matches at 10 bases. This CDR3 has 14 amino acids. J lost 1 base, V lost 7 bases, and 4 bases had no gene match. Germline V lookup: CDR1 SQVTM, CDR2 ANQGSEA. The CDR3 sequence: CSARTGGSNQPQHF. The CDR3 DNA reads as TGCAGCGCCAGGACAGGGGGAAGCAATCAGCCCCAGCATTTT.

V gene TRBV6-5 combines with J gene TRBJ1-1; weak D call: TRBD1 (5 bases). Trimming removed 2 bases at V and 4 bases at J, with 14 bases between. In germline, CDR1 is MNHEY, CDR2 SVGAGI. The CDR3 spans 15 residues. CDR3 bases: TGTGCCAGCAGTTACAGCGGCAGGGTCAGCACTGAAGCTTTCTTT. Translated: CASSYSGRVSTEAFF.

This clone was detected a few times. The V gene is TRBV11-2, the J gene TRBJ1-6; 9 bases are shared with TRBD1. After removal of 4 bases from V and 10 bases from J, the junction contained 5 bases not matched to a gene. This CDR3 has 14 residues. Germline values: CDR1 SGHAT, CDR2 FQNNGV. The CDR3 bases are TGTGCCAGCAGCTACGGGACAGGGCGGTCACCCCTCCACTTT. Translation: CASSYGTGRSPLHF.

This sequence joins TRBV11-2 and TRBJ2-1; D is unresolved. V was clipped by 1 base and J by 6 bases, with 7 bases between them. This CDR3 is built from 13 residues. Germline V CDR1 and CDR2: SGHAT, FQNNGV. The CDR3 sequence is CASSLGVGNEQFF. The CDR3 region has the DNA TGTGCCAGCAGCTTAGGGGTCGGCAATGAGCAGTTCTTC.

This clone was seen a single time. The chain couples TRBV7-9 to TRBJ1-4; 7 bases match TRBD1. The CDR3 is 15 residues long. Trimming removed 0 bases from V and 4 bases from J; junction bases left unmatched: 2. In germline, CDR1 is SEHNR, CDR2 FQNEAQ (reference sequence). The CDR3 bases are TGTGCCAGCAGCTTAGCCCGACAGGGTAATGAAAAACTGTTTTTT. This codes for CASSLARQGNEKLFF.

The chain uses TRBV13 and TRBJ2-1; 8 positions agree with TRBD1. The germline V gene encodes CDR1 PRHDT and CDR2 FYEKMQ (reference sequence). V dropped 5 bases and J dropped 5; count of bases not matched to a gene: 8. CDR3 length: 15 residues. CDR3 residues: CASSEKDRANNEQFF. DNA of the CDR3: TGTGCCAGCAGCGAAAAGGACAGGGCGAACAATGAGCAGTTCTTC.

The chain links TRBV29-1 to TRBJ1-1, with D maybe TRBD1 (6 bases). This CDR3 region has 12 residues. CDR1 is SQVTM and CDR2 is ANQGSEA in the germline V gene. V was shortened by 7 bases and J by 1 base, with 10 bases between the two germline ends. CDR3 DNA sequence: TGCAGCGGAGGGGGGCAGAACACTGAAGCTTTCTTT. This translates into CSGGGQNTEAFF.

The chain joins TRBV18 to TRBJ1-5; D is unclear. Trimming took 1 base from V and 2 from J, leaving 12 bases between them. Germline assignment: CDR1 KGHSH and CDR2 LQKENI. This CDR3 contains 16 residues. The CDR3 DNA reads TGTGCCAGCTCACCACTTGCGGGAGACGGCAATCAGCCCCAGCATTTT. This codes for CASSPLAGDGNQPQHF.

CDR3 nucleotide sequence: TGTGCCAGCAGCCGTGGACAGACCTATGGCTACACCTTC. This encodes CASSRGQTYGYTF. The rearrangement joins TRBV6-5 to TRBJ1-2, with a weak D call TRBD1 (6 bases). Germline CDR1 MNHEY, CDR2 SVGAGI. Trimming removed 6 bases at V and 4 bases at J, with 12 bases between. This CDR3 is built from 13 residues.

This clone was recorded a few times. This chain joins TRBV19 and TRBJ1-5, with D hard to call. The germline V gene has CDR1 LNHDA and CDR2 SQIVND (reference sequence). V lost 1 base, J lost 2 bases, and 9 bases lay in between. This CDR3 comprises 15 residues. The CDR3 DNA is TGTGCCAGTAGTATAGGACGGCTTGGCAATCAGCCCCAGCATTTT. Residues: CASSIGRLGNQPQHF. The full variable domain, rest sourced from reference TRBV19 and TRBJ1-5, is DGGITQSPKYLFRKEGQNVTLSCEQNLNHDAMYWYRQDPGQGLRLIYYSQIVNDFQKGDIAEGYSVSREKKESFPLTVTSAQKNPTAFYLCASSIGRLGNQPQHFGDGTRLSIL.

This chain uses TRBV5-1 with TRBJ1-1; D might be TRBD1 (5 bases). V was clipped by 0 bases and J by 4 bases, with 13 bases between them. The germline CDR1 and CDR2 sequences are SGHRS and YFSETQ. The CDR3 sequence is 15 residues long. This CDR3 reads CASSLVGAVGTEAFF. DNA for the CDR3: TGCGCCAGCAGCTTGGTAGGGGCAGTCGGCACTGAAGCTTTCTTT.

The rearrangement uses TRBV27 and TRBJ2-7; 11 positions agree with TRBD2. Per the germline V gene, CDR1 is MNHEY and CDR2 is SMNVEV (reference sequence). V gave up 6 bases and J gave up 5 bases; unmatched junction bases: 6. The CDR3 extends over 14 amino acids. Written as DNA, the CDR3 is TGTGCCAGCAGAAGACCGGGACTAGCGGACGAGCAGTACTTC. Its translation: CASRRPGLADEQYF.

The V call is TRBV6-5, the J call TRBJ2-3, with D possibly being TRBD1 (5 bases). The CDR3 spans 12 residues. Germline V gene sequence: CDR1 MNHEY, CDR2 SVGAGI. V was pared by 6 bases and J by 4 bases, with 8 bases between. CDR3 amino acids: CASRAGSDTQYF. The CDR3 coding sequence is TGTGCCAGCAGAGCAGGGTCAGATACGCAGTATTTT.

The gene calls are TRBV28 and TRBJ2-7, with 7 bases identical to TRBD2. This CDR3 is 13 amino acids long. In germline, CDR1 is MDHEN, CDR2 SYDVKM. After removal of 7 bases from V and 1 base from J, the junction contained 4 bases not matched to a gene. The CDR3 region is CASIPAGSYEQYF. DNA for the CDR3: TGTGCCAGCATCCCAGCGGGATCCTACGAGCAGTACTTC.